This entry describes one T cell receptor beta chain. This clonotype was seen at least ten times. Its antigen specificity is not known. No base qualities exist here, and no much larger clone lies one base off it. CDR3 length: 15 amino acids, cysteine to phenylalanine. Only the CDR3 DNA stays, 45 bases, in frame from base 1. Taken from the germline V gene (reference sequence), the CDR1 and CDR2 loops are GTSNPN and SVGIG. V is cut back by 0 bases and J by 0 bases, with 1 base in the junction unmatched. The sample originates from a study of T cells in Graves' hyperthyroidism and ophthalmopathy (dated by TCRdb to between 2019 and 2020). Some background on the complete study: Peripheral blood was collected at initial diagnosis, before any treatment. TCR V-J signatures able to tell the groups apart were searched for in a discovery cohort of more than 90 patients, of whom 43 had Graves' ophthalmopathy and 55 to 65 had stable Graves' hyperthyroidism. An independent validation cohort of fewer than 20 hyperthyroidism patients and approximately 16 patients who later progressed to ophthalmopathy tested prospective prediction of ophthalmopathy. The roughly 91 discovery patients were randomly divided into training and test sets at a 7:3 ratio. The study also compared thyroid tissue and blood T-cell repertoires from roughly 6 Graves' hyperthyroidism patients. After blood sampling, hyperthyroidism patients were treated with methimazole at a starting dose of 30 mg daily, and ophthalmopathy patients were treated with high-dose intravenous methylprednisolone. The paper describes TCR Vbeta CDR3 sequencing of roughly 130 peripheral blood samples, made up of roughly 45 ophthalmopathy patients, approximately 76 hyperthyroidism patients and 17 progressor patients.

The TCR beta CDR3 regions were amplified from the RNA transcripts. The TCR CDR3 was subjected to a first round of RT-PCR using the HTBI primer set and the Qiagen OneStep RT-PCR kit. The libraries were constructed in a second round of multiplex PCR and then size-selected and purified. Libraries were sequenced paired-end with 100 bp reads on an Illumina HiSeq2000. As for the authors' bioinformatics: SOAPnuke was used to process the raw data, throwing out any read that contained adapters or uncalled bases, had a mean Phred below 15, or lacked an exact constant-primer or identifier match. High-quality paired reads were merged using COPE v1.2.5, and each unique nucleotide sequence was defined as a clonotype. MiTCR v1.1 was used to align clonotypes to the IMGT TRBV, TRBD and TRBJ reference segments. The analysis was restricted to V-J combinations with a frequency above 0.0001, which together covered roughly 99% of the repertoires. The TCS score was defined as F50 (clonal expansion) divided by E x V (chaos), with BLOSUM62-based TCRdist calculated between CDR3 peptides within each V-J. Welch's t-statistics and random forest reduced 450 to 600 V-J features to around 14, which were used in a naive Bayes classifier (R e1071). TCRdb ran its own pipeline on the public reads, namely fastp trimming at Q25 and MiXCR clone calling, and kept in-frame beta chains. One record per CDR3 amino acid sequence lists the most common genes and DNA. The V and J calls come from TCRdb's annotation, not from the publication. Within this sample are about 530,000 distinct CDR3 sequences, with about 15% of them counted one time only. The ten largest clones take up under 20% of the sample.

In the ophthalmopathy patients, disease was moderately to severely active, with a Clinical Activity Score of 3 or more, a NOSPECS grade of 4 or more, and a duration of less than 3 months. Patients with uncontrolled infections, other autoimmune diseases, pregnancy or lactation were excluded. Diagnoses were established on the basis of clinical symptoms, serum thyroxine and TRAb, thyroid ultrasound, and orbital computed tomography. PBMCs were isolated from more than 9 ml of fresh peripheral blood by Ficoll-Paque density gradient centrifugation. Total RNA was extracted using Trizol reagent, and RNA quality was assessed on an Agilent 2100 Bioanalyzer. The research as a whole found: In validation, the model predicted progression to ophthalmopathy a median of 6.5 months before onset, with 70% to 71% sensitivity and roughly 72% specificity. A model built on a 13 V-J signature distinguished ophthalmopathy from stable hyperthyroidism, reaching 85% to 90% sensitivity and around 81% specificity in cross-validation and 80%/75% in testing. Sample size was not statistically predetermined, and blinding of investigators to group allocation was not performed. Most expanded thyroid clonotypes (frequency above 0.001) were also found in blood, which suggests that blood repertoires may mirror thyroid immune responses.

The sequence was collected from a woman aged 18-29 years with Graves' ophthalmopathy. The specimen was blood. The chain links TRBV30 with TRBJ2-1; the central 8 bases match TRBD2. The sequenced DNA: TGTGCCTGGAGTGTACGGGGGGGCTCCTACAATGAGCAGTTCTTC. Its translation reads: CAWSVRGGSYNEQFF.